This record concerns one T cell receptor beta chain sequence. Its antigen remains unknown. Relative to the germline gene, one junction end is altered; a read error may explain this. CDR3 length equals 15 residues. CDR1 WSHSY and CDR2 SAAADI come from the germline V gene. The data derive from a study of Graves' ophthalmopathy and Graves' hyperthyroidism. Study-level findings and limits: Using 13 signatures, a model distinguished ophthalmopathy from stable hyperthyroidism, reaching roughly 90% sensitivity and about 81% specificity. The majority of expanded thyroid clonotypes above 0.001 frequency also occurred in blood.

Amplifying from RNA transcripts, the study obtained TCR beta CDR3 regions. In the first round, RT-PCR was carried out with HTBI primers, and a multiplex PCR formed the second round. One entry per CDR3 protein, called by TCRdb with MiXCR from the multiplex PCR reads. The table lists around 670,000 distinct CDR3 sequences, approximately 40% of them singletons, with roughly 46% in the top ten. Specimen: peripheral blood. The chain employs TRBV10-2 and TRBJ2-7; TRBD2 agrees at 9 bases. The receptor was derived from an adult man with Graves' ophthalmopathy. The CDR3 protein is CASSIGAGGSNEQYF. In DNA, the CDR3 is TGTGCCAGTAGTATAGGCGCGGGAGGGAGCAACGAGCAGTACTTC.